The sequence of this T cell receptor beta chain was determined in a study of metastatic and nonmetastatic thyroid tumors. TCRdb reprocessed the PCR reads using MiXCR. The repertoire has about 16,000 clones, about 31% of them found once; the top ten carry about 10%. All patients were treatment-naive before thyroid surgery. The sequencing sample was made of blood. The clonotype comes from a female donor with papillary thyroid cancer or a benign thyroid nodule (not recorded which). Some clones in this sample may be carry-over from other donors' samples.

The CDR3 region is CASTSTSEETQYF. The CDR3, as DNA: TGTGCCAGCACCTCTACTAGCGAAGAGACCCAGTACTTC. The chain links TRBV6-1 to TRBJ2-5; 7 bases agree with TRBD2. V lost 7 bases and J lost 3; bases outside the gene matches: 5. The V gene's germline CDR1 is MNHNS and CDR2 SASEGT. The CDR3 covers 13 residues.